This TCR beta chain was identified in a study of cytomegalovirus exposure and HLA in healthy donors. Germline V gene sequence: CDR1 MNHEY, CDR2 SMNVEV (reference sequence). The V gene end was trimmed by 6 bases and the J gene end by 3 bases; junction bases not matched to a gene: 8. This CDR3 is built from 15 residues. Amplification used 60 Vbeta primers and 13 Jbeta primers. Libraries were prepared by immunoSEQ multiplex PCR; TCRdb keeps only in-frame clonotypes and omits some of them. This sample has 110,000 or so clones, with 69% found just once. V usage is TRBV27 and J usage is TRBJ1-5, with 7 bases identical to TRBD1. The TCR comes from a man aged 30 to 45 in good health and CMV-seronegative. The specimen sequenced was PBMCs. The CDR3 is CASRMEGAYNQPQHF. CDR3 bases: TGTGCCAGCAGGATGGAGGGGGCCTACAATCAGCCCCAGCATTTT.